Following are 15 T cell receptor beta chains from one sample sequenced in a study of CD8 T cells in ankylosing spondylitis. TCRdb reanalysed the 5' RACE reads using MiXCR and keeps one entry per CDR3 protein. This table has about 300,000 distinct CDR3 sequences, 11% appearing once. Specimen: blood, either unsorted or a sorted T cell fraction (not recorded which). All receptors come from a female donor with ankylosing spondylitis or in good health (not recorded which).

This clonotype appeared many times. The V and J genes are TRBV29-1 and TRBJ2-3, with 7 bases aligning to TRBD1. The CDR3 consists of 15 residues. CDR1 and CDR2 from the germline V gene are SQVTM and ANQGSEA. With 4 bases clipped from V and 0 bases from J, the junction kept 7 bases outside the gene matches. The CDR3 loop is CSVGQGRSSTDTQYF. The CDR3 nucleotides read TGCAGCGTTGGACAGGGACGTTCTAGCACAGATACGCAGTATTTT.

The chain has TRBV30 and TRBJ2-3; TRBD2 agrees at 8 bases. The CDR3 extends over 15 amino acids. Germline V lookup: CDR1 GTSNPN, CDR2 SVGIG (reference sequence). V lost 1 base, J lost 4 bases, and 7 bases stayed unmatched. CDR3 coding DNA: TGTGCCTGGAGTGGAGAGCGGGAGTCGTCAGATACGCAGTATTTT. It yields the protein CAWSGERESSDTQYF.

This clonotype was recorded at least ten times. The CDR3 DNA is TGCAGTGCTAGAGAAGCGGGAGGGCTCGCCGAGCAGTACTTC. This gives the protein CSAREAGGLAEQYF. This sequence joins TRBV20-1 and TRBJ2-7; 10 positions agree with TRBD2. In germline, CDR1 is DFQATT, CDR2 SNEGSKA (reference sequence). The V and J ends lost 0 bases and 6 bases, in that order; junction bases with no gene match: 5. The CDR3 loop spans 14 amino acids.

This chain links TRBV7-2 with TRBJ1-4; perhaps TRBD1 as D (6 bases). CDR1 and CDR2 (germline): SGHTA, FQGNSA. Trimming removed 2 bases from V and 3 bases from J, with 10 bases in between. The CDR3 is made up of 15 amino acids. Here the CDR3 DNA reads TGTGCCAGCAGCTTACAGACAGGTCCTAATGAAAAACTGTTTTTT. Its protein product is CASSLQTGPNEKLFF.

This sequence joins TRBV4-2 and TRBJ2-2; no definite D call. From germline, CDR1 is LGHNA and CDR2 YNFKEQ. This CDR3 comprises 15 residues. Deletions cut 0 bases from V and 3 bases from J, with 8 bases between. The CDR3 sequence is CASSQDTTYTGELFF. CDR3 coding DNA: TGTGCCAGCAGCCAAGATACTACTTACACCGGGGAGCTGTTTTTT.

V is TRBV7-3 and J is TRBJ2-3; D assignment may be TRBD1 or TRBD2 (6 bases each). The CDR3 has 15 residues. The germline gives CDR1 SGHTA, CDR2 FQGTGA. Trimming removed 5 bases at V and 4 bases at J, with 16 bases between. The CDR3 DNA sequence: TGTGCCAGCAGCCGAAGTGAGGGGGGTGCAGATACGCAGTATTTT. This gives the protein CASSRSEGGADTQYF.

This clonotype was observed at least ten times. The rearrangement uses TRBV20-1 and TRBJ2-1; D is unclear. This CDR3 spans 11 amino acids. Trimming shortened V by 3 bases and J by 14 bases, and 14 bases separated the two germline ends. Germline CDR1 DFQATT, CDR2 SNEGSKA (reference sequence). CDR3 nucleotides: TGCAGTGCTAGGATAGTCTTCCCGGAGTTCTTC. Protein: CSARIVFPEFF.

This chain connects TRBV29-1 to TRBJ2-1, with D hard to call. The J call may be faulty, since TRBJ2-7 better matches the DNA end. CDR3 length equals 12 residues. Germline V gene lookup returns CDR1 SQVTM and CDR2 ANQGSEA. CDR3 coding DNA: TGCAGCGTTGAAGGTTTCGTCGATGAGCAGTACTTC. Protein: CSVEGFVDEQYF.

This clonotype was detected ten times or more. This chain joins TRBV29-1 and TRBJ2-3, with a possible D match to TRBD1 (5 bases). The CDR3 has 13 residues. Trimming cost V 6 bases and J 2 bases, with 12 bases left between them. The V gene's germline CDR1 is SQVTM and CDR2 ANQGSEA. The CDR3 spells CSVEDIYTDTQYF. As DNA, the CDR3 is TGCAGCGTAGAGGACATATACACAGATACGCAGTATTTT.

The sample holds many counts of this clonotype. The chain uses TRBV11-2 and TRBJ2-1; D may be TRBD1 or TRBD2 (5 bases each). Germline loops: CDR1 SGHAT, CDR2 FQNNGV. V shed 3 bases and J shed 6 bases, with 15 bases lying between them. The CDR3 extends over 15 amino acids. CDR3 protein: CASSFDGMGTNEQFF. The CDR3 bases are TGTGCCAGCAGCTTTGACGGGATGGGGACCAATGAGCAGTTCTTC.

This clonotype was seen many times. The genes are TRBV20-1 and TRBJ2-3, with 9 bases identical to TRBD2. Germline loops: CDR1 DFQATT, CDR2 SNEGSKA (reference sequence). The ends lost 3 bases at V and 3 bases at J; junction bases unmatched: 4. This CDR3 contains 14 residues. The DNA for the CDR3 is TGCAGTGCTAGCCGCGGGGGGGCTACAGATACGCAGTATTTT. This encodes CSASRGGATDTQYF.

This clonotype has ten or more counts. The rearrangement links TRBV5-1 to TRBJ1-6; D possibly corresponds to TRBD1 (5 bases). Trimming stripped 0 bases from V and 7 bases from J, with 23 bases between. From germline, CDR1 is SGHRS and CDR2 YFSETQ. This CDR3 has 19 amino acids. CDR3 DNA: TGCGCCAGCAGCTTGGCACGGGCAGGGTACGTTACCTCCAATTCACCCCTCCACTTT. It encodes CASSLARAGYVTSNSPLHF.

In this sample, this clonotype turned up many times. CDR3 sequence reads: CSAWDRGYTEAFF. The CDR3 DNA reads TGCAGCGCCTGGGACAGGGGTTACACTGAAGCTTTCTTT. The rearrangement joins TRBV29-1 to TRBJ1-1; 10 bases are a match to TRBD1. The CDR3 contains 13 residues. In germline, CDR1 is SQVTM, CDR2 ANQGSEA. The V segment lost 7 bases and the J segment 3 bases; nucleotides outside the gene matches: 5.

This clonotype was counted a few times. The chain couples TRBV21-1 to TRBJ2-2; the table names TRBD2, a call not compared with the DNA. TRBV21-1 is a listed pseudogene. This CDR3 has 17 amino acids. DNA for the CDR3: TGTGCCAGCAGCAAAGTAGCGACACCTACGAACACCGGGGAGCTGTTTTTT. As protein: CASSKVATPTNTGELFF.

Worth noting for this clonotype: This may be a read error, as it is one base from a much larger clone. The CDR3 DNA reads as TGCTGTGCTAGAGACCCCTGGGGGGGTTCAGGAAACACCATATATTTT. This translates into CCARDPWGGSGNTIYF. The gene calls are TRBV20-1 and TRBJ1-3, with D perhaps TRBD1 (5 bases). Germline V gives CDR1 DFQATT, CDR2 SNEGSKA (reference sequence). CDR3 length: 16 residues.